This TCR beta chain comes out of a study of T cell repertoires in cytomegalovirus infection. Study details: The authors used CMV epitopes that were HLA-C-restricted (recently identified) and HLA-B-restricted (well studied). Through public TCR beta signatures, both CMV infection and matching HLA type were indicated.

The study's findings and limits: HLA-C-restricted CMV-specific TCR beta clonotypes prevailed in the ex vivo response. Summed frequency of public TCR beta families distinguished CMV carriers with the relevant HLA.

The CDR3 contains 15 residues. Trimming stripped 6 bases from V and 5 bases from J, with 14 bases between. Germline values: CDR1 LNHDA, CDR2 SQIVND (reference sequence). This clonotype was detected a few times. The target antigen is unknown. TCRdb re-analysed the reads in MiXCR, keeping a single row per CDR3 protein. The table records approximately 470,000 distinct CDR3 sequences, about 42% of them present only once. This specimen was cultured PBMCs, taken from culture after CMV antigen stimulation. The chain has TRBV19 and TRBJ1-6, with D unresolved. The receptor comes from a human donor in good health (CMV status not recorded). Some clones in this sample may be carry-over from other donors' samples. The CDR3 region is CASRPIDRDNSPLHF. The CDR3 DNA is TGTGCCAGTAGGCCTATAGATCGGGATAATTCACCCCTCCACTTT. Together with reference TRBV19 and TRBJ1-6, the CDR3 gives the full variable domain: DGGITQSPKYLFRKEGQNVTLSCEQNLNHDAMYWYRQDPGQGLRLIYYSQIVNDFQKGDIAEGYSVSREKKESFPLTVTSAQKNPTAFYLCASRPIDRDNSPLHFGNGTRLTVT.